This is a list of T cell receptor beta chains from one sample in a study of Graves' ophthalmopathy and Graves' hyperthyroidism. TCRdb passed the multiplex PCR reads through MiXCR, listing each CDR3 protein once. Of 400,000 or so distinct CDR3 sequences listed, about 16% are singletons. Specimen: peripheral blood. These receptors were collected from a woman younger than 35 with stable Graves' hyperthyroidism. Each CDR3 is given with its conserved first and last residue. The D gene is left open where the match is weak. Only part of the rows carry a size: once, few, many, or a class if the clone is expanded.

V	size	J	D	CDR3	DNA
TRBV5-1	many	TRBJ2-7	TRBD1	CASSRDRGMDEQYF	TGCGCCAGCAGCCGGGACAGGGGGATGGACGAGCAGTACTTC
TRBV24-1	many	TRBJ2-5	-	CATTDSQETQYF	TGTGCCACGACAGACAGCCAAGAGACCCAGTACTTC
TRBV18	-	TRBJ2-5	-	CASSNKPGLHLRETQYF	TGTGCCAGCTCCAACAAACCGGGCCTTCACCTCCGGGAGACCCAGTACTTC
TRBV5-1	few	TRBJ1-1	-	CASSLQGGGDTEAFF	TGCGCCAGCAGCTTGCAGGGAGGTGGTGACACTGAAGCTTTCTTT
TRBV20-1	-	TRBJ1-1	-	CSASYGRWSTEAFF	TGCAGTGCTAGTTACGGCCGGTGGAGCACTGAAGCTTTCTTT
TRBV10-1	many	TRBJ2-2	-	CASSVNTGPNTGELFF	TGCGCCAGCAGTGTCAACACAGGTCCGAACACCGGGGAGCTGTTTTTT
TRBV18	-	TRBJ2-7	-	CASSLRRGHSYEQYF	TGTGCCAGCTCACTTCGAAGGGGTCACTCCTACGAGCAGTACTTC
TRBV7-2	-	TRBJ2-7	TRBD2	CASSLGLAGDEQYF	TGTGCCAGCAGCCTGGGACTAGCGGGGGACGAGCAGTACTTC
TRBV12-3/TRBV12-4	many	TRBJ1-1	TRBD1	CASSPGQGTFF	TGTGCCAGCAGTCCCGGACAGGGCACTTTCTTT
TRBV29-1	many	TRBJ1-1	-	CSAVPRDTEAFF	TGCAGCGCAGTCCCTAGGGACACTGAAGCTTTCTTT
TRBV20-1	many	TRBJ2-7	TRBD2	CSARDRLAGRYEQYF	TGCAGTGCTAGAGATCGACTAGCGGGGAGATACGAGCAGTACTTC
TRBV27	many	TRBJ2-6	-	CASIPSGANVLTF	TGTGCCAGCATACCCTCTGGGGCCAACGTCCTGACTTTC
TRBV24-1	many	TRBJ2-5	-	CATSAAQGDQETQYF	TGTGCCACCAGTGCCGCACAGGGAGACCAAGAGACCCAGTACTTC
TRBV24-1	many	TRBJ1-3	TRBD1	CATSDSGTGSGNTIYF	TGTGCCACCAGTGACTCCGGGACAGGCTCTGGAAACACCATATATTTT
TRBV2	many	TRBJ1-6	-	CASSESLNSPLHF	TGTGCCAGCAGTGAAAGTCTTAATTCACCCCTCCACTTT
TRBV9	many	TRBJ1-6	TRBD1	CASSTQQGTGPPLHF	TGTGCCAGCAGCACTCAACAGGGGACGGGTCCACCCCTCCACTTT
TRBV7-9	many	TRBJ2-7	-	CASSPQGNPSYEQYF	TGTGCCAGCAGCCCCCAGGGGAACCCCTCCTACGAGCAGTACTTC
TRBV12-3/TRBV12-4	many	TRBJ1-5	TRBD1	CASSKDRASNQPQHF	TGTGCCAGCAGCAAGGACAGGGCTAGCAATCAGCCCCAGCATTTT
TRBV6-5	many	TRBJ1-2	-	CASSYGGGNGYTF	TGTGCCAGCAGTTATGGGGGCGGTAATGGCTACACCTTC
TRBV6-1	few	TRBJ1-2	-	CASSLHNGRYGYTF	TGTGCCAGCAGTCTTCATAACGGGAGATATGGCTACACCTTC
TRBV5-1	few	TRBJ1-1	-	CASTFSSVVETEAFF	TGCGCCAGCACCTTTTCCTCGGTAGTAGAAACTGAAGCTTTCTTT
TRBV4-1	many	TRBJ2-5	TRBD2	CASSQKRGPQETQYF	TGCGCCAGCAGCCAAAAGCGGGGGCCCCAAGAGACCCAGTACTTC
TRBV5-4	-	TRBJ2-7	-	CASSLRSGYAYEQYF	TGTGCCAGCAGCTTGAGGTCAGGTTACGCCTACGAGCAGTACTTC
TRBV7-3	many	TRBJ1-1	-	CASSLRDSGTEAFF	TGTGCCAGCAGCTTGCGGGACTCCGGAACTGAAGCTTTCTTT
TRBV11-2	-	TRBJ2-2	TRBD1	CASSTRDRGRGELFF	TGTGCCAGCAGCACCCGGGACAGGGGGAGAGGGGAGCTGTTTTTT
TRBV6-1	many	TRBJ2-7	-	CASSGVGGYEQYF	TGTGCCAGCAGCGGGGTAGGGGGGTACGAGCAGTACTTC
TRBV5-1	many	TRBJ1-5	TRBD1	CASSFGTGLNQPQHF	TGCGCCAGCAGCTTCGGGACAGGACTCAATCAGCCCCAGCATTTT
TRBV6-1	-	TRBJ1-1	-	CAARGMGGTEAFF	TGTGCCGCGAGAGGGATGGGGGGGACTGAAGCTTTCTTT
TRBV2	-	TRBJ2-2	TRBD1	CASSLQGAENTGELFF	TGTGCCAGCAGCCTACAGGGGGCGGAGAACACCGGGGAGCTGTTTTTT
TRBV10-3	many	TRBJ2-2	-	CAISVGSLGEDGELFF	TGTGCCATCAGTGTGGGGAGTCTGGGAGAAGACGGGGAGCTGTTTTTT
TRBV6-1	many	TRBJ1-5	TRBD1	CASSHAGGSNQPQHF	TGTGCCAGCAGCCATGCAGGGGGTAGCAATCAGCCCCAGCATTTT
TRBV29-1	many	TRBJ1-2	TRBD1	CSVGSRDRGGYTF	TGCAGCGTTGGGAGTAGGGACAGGGGAGGCTACACCTTC
TRBV7-3	many	TRBJ1-3	-	CASSPSGAGNTIYF	TGTGCCAGCAGCCCCTCGGGAGCTGGAAACACCATATATTTT
TRBV9	many	TRBJ2-2	-	CASSVLDSGIGELFF	TGTGCCAGCAGCGTATTAGACTCAGGGATCGGGGAGCTGTTTTTT
TRBV18	-	TRBJ2-5	-	CASSPTSTGYETQYF	TGTGCCAGCTCACCCACCTCCACAGGGTACGAGACCCAGTACTTC
TRBV11-2	-	TRBJ1-1	TRBD1	CASSWGTVWNTEAFF	TGTGCCAGCAGCTGGGGGACAGTCTGGAACACTGAAGCTTTCTTT
TRBV6-2/TRBV6-3	-	TRBJ2-7	TRBD1	CASSYGLDGRGSSYEQYF	TGTGCCAGCAGTTACGGGCTTGATGGCAGGGGGAGCTCCTACGAGCAGTACTTC
TRBV20-1	many	TRBJ1-6	-	CSAQSSSYNSPLHF	TGCAGTGCTCAGTCCAGTAGTTATAATTCACCCCTCCACTTT
TRBV9	many	TRBJ1-3	-	CASSLQPGNTIYF	TGTGCCAGCAGCTTACAACCCGGAAACACCATATATTTT
TRBV18	few	TRBJ2-7	-	CASSPQSRYEQYF	TGTGCCAGCTCACCACAGAGCCGCTACGAGCAGTACTTC
TRBV2	few	TRBJ2-7	-	CASSPGHLRGEQYF	TGTGCCAGCAGTCCTGGACACCTCCGAGGCGAGCAGTACTTC
TRBV12-3/TRBV12-4	many	TRBJ2-5	TRBD2	CASSVRGGSGGSKGQETQYF	TGTGCCAGCAGTGTCCGAGGGGGTAGCGGGGGGTCAAAAGGCCAAGAGACCCAGTACTTC
TRBV12-3/TRBV12-4	many	TRBJ1-2	-	CASSWGGVRNGYTF	TGTGCCAGCAGCTGGGGGGGGGTACGAAATGGCTACACCTTC
TRBV6-2/TRBV6-3	many	TRBJ1-2	-	CASTPGGSYGYTF	TGTGCCAGCACCCCGGGGGGGTCCTATGGCTACACCTTC
TRBV4-2	many	TRBJ1-1	-	CASSQVTDNTEAFF	TGTGCCAGCAGCCAAGTCACCGACAACACTGAAGCTTTCTTT
TRBV29-1	-	TRBJ1-3	TRBD1	CSVATLTGGSGNTIYF	TGCAGCGTTGCGACCCTGACAGGGGGGTCTGGAAACACCATATATTTT
TRBV7-9	many	TRBJ2-5	TRBD1	CASSFERTGDIQETQYF	TGTGCCAGCAGCTTCGAAAGGACAGGGGATATCCAAGAGACCCAGTACTTC
TRBV24-1	many	TRBJ1-5	TRBD1	CATRDRGSNQPQHF	TGTGCCACCCGGGACAGGGGCAGCAATCAGCCCCAGCATTTT
TRBV25-1	many	TRBJ1-2	-	CASSDPPWGPVYTF	TGTGCCAGCAGTGACCCTCCATGGGGGCCAGTCTACACCTTC
TRBV7-8	many	TRBJ2-7	-	CASSPTSGISEQYF	TGTGCCAGCAGCCCAACCTCAGGGATCTCCGAGCAGTACTTC
TRBV5-6	-	TRBJ1-1	-	CASRRGTSGTEAFF	TGTGCCAGCAGGCGGGGGACTTCGGGCACTGAAGCTTTCTTT
TRBV18	-	TRBJ1-2	-	CASSPGTVAGYTF	TGTGCCAGCTCACCGGGGACTGTTGCTGGCTACACCTTC
TRBV12-3/TRBV12-4	-	TRBJ2-5	-	CASSPLTRSQYF	TGTGCCAGCAGTCCGCTTACCCGTTCCCAGTACTTC
TRBV20-1	-	TRBJ2-5	-	CSAGTPYQETKYF	TGCAGTGCAGGGACTCCGTACCAAGAGACCAAGTACTTC
TRBV12-3/TRBV12-4	many	TRBJ2-5	TRBD2	CASSLGSGGARETQYF	TGTGCCAGCAGTTTGGGTAGCGGGGGGGCTCGGGAGACCCAGTACTTC
TRBV6-2/TRBV6-3	many	TRBJ1-2	TRBD1	CAITSNRGRYTF	TGTGCCATCACCAGCAACAGGGGACGCTACACCTTC